What follows are 26 T cell receptor beta chains derived from one specimen sequenced in a study of CD8 T cells in ankylosing spondylitis. MiXCR, run by TCRdb on the 5' RACE reads, gives a single entry per CDR3 protein. The repertoire consists of approximately 220,000 distinct CDR3 sequences, with around 24% occurring once and the leading ten covering 5% to 7.5%. The sequenced sample consisted of blood, either unsorted or a sorted T cell fraction (not recorded which). All receptors come from a male donor with ankylosing spondylitis or in good health (not recorded which).

This clonotype was detected ten times or more. The V call is TRBV5-1, the J call TRBJ2-7, with unresolved D. V was pared by 4 bases and J by 5 bases, with 1 base between. Germline CDR1 and CDR2: SGHRS and YFSETQ. The CDR3 extends over 9 amino acids. The CDR3 here is CASSNEQYF. The CDR3 bases are TGCGCCAGCAGCAACGAGCAGTACTTC.

This clonotype has a handful of counts. This chain links TRBV3-1 with TRBJ2-1; TRBD2 agrees at 13 bases. The V and J ends lost 4 bases and 7 bases, in that order; junction bases with no gene match: 7. CDR1 is LGHDT and CDR2 is YNNKEL in the germline V gene (reference sequence). The CDR3 covers 16 residues. CDR3 region: CASSLRTSGSLNEQFF. The DNA of the CDR3 is TGTGCCAGCAGCCTCCGGACTAGCGGGAGTCTAAATGAGCAGTTCTTC.

This clonotype came up many times. This chain uses TRBV5-1 with TRBJ2-1; 14 bases are shared with TRBD2. In germline, CDR1 is SGHRS, CDR2 YFSETQ. The CDR3 runs to 17 residues. The V gene end was trimmed by 4 bases and the J gene end by 0 bases; junction bases not matched to a gene: 3. CDR3 nucleotides: TGCGCCAGCAGCACTGGGACTAGCGGGAGCTCCTACAATGAGCAGTTCTTC. Protein sequence: CASSTGTSGSSYNEQFF. Based on the CDR3 plus reference TRBV5-1 and TRBJ2-1, the full variable domain is KAGVTQTPRYLIKTRGQQVTLSCSPISGHRSVSWYQQTPGQGLQFLFEYFSETQRNKGNFPGRFSGRQFSNSRSEMNVSTLELGDSALYLCASSTGTSGSSYNEQFFGPGTRLTVL.

For the CDR3, the DNA is TGCGCCAGCAGCTTGGCAGGGCCCCTTGAAAAACTGTTTTTT. This gives the protein CASSLAGPLEKLFF. The chain carries TRBV5-1 and TRBJ1-4, with D maybe TRBD1 (5 bases). The germline V gene encodes CDR1 SGHRS and CDR2 YFSETQ. The CDR3 runs to 14 residues. The V end lost 0 bases, the J end lost 7 bases, and 10 bases lay between the germline ends.

CDR3 protein: CASSYRDRETARTDTLTSSYEQYF. In nucleotides, the CDR3 is TGCGCCAGCAGCTACCGGGACAGGGAGACCGCTAGGACCGATACTTTAACCTCATCGTACGAGCAGTACTTC. V usage is TRBV5-1 and J usage is TRBJ2-7; TRBD1 matches at 9 bases. The CDR3 has 24 residues. Unmatched junction bases numbered 35, after V lost 3 bases and J lost 4 bases. In germline, CDR1 is SGHRS, CDR2 YFSETQ.

This clonotype has a handful of counts. The chain uses TRBV11-2 and TRBJ2-1; the match to TRBD2 covers 8 bases. J gave up 6 bases and V 5 bases, and 6 bases lay outside the gene matches. There are 14 residues in the CDR3. Germline V gene data show CDR1 as SGHAT and CDR2 as FQNNGV. The CDR3 is CASSPIAGRNEQFF. The CDR3 region has the DNA TGTGCCAGCAGCCCGATAGCGGGACGCAATGAGCAGTTCTTC.

The chain links TRBV29-1 to TRBJ2-4, with a possible D match to TRBD2 (5 bases). Trimming cost V 6 bases and J 3 bases, with 9 bases left between them. The CDR3 sequence is 12 residues long. Germline CDR1 is SQVTM and CDR2 is ANQGSEA. CDR3 nucleotides: TGCAGCGTCCAGGACTTCAAAAACATTCAGTACTTC. It is translated as CSVQDFKNIQYF.

This clonotype was counted ten times or more. This chain uses TRBV3-1 with TRBJ1-4; a possible D gene is TRBD1 (5 bases). The V gene lost 7 bases and the J gene lost 8 bases, with 17 bases spanning the gap. CDR3 length equals 14 residues. Germline V CDR1 and CDR2: LGHDT, YNNKEL (reference sequence). The DNA of the CDR3 is TGTGCCAGCACGGGTGGACACGGGCGGGAAAAACTGTTTTTT. Residues: CASTGGHGREKLFF.

The rearrangement uses TRBV5-1 and TRBJ2-7; D might be TRBD1 (6 bases). Trimming pared 1 base from V and 2 bases from J, leaving 7 bases between. Germline CDR1 and CDR2: SGHRS and YFSETQ. This CDR3 spans 13 amino acids. CDR3 nucleotides: TGCGCCAGCAGCTTGTGGGACACCTACGAGCAGTACTTC. Translation gives CASSLWDTYEQYF.

The chain carries TRBV2 and TRBJ2-7, with D maybe TRBD2 (5 bases). From germline, CDR1 is SNHLY and CDR2 FYNNEI. V was pared by 5 bases and J by 0 bases, with 11 bases between. The CDR3 has 14 amino acids. As DNA, the CDR3 is TGTGCCAGCAGTCAGAGGGAGAACTCCTACGAGCAGTACTTC. Amino acid sequence: CASSQRENSYEQYF.

The chain has TRBV10-3 and TRBJ2-7; D call uncertain. Trimming left V 6 bases short and J 6 bases short, with 18 bases between. In germline, CDR1 is ENHRY, CDR2 SYGVKD. The CDR3 is made up of 14 amino acids. The CDR3 is CAIRADSTVSEQYF. As DNA, the CDR3 is TGTGCCATCAGGGCCGACTCAACCGTGTCCGAGCAGTACTTC.

This clonotype was observed a few times. V usage is TRBV7-9 and J usage is TRBJ2-3; D perhaps matches TRBD1 (6 bases). The CDR3 loop spans 15 amino acids. Germline V gives CDR1 SEHNR, CDR2 FQNEAQ (reference sequence). The V and J ends lost 5 bases and 4 bases respectively, with 16 bases between them. In DNA form, the CDR3 reads TGTGCCAGCAGCCCCAGGACAGACCCGGCAGATACGCAGTATTTT. Protein product: CASSPRTDPADTQYF.

The chain has TRBV6-5 and TRBJ1-5; D gene uncertain. Germline V gives CDR1 MNHEY, CDR2 SVGAGI. V lost 4 bases to trimming and J lost 0 bases, with 13 bases between them. This CDR3 is built from 16 residues. For the CDR3, the DNA is TGTGCCAGCAGTTCCCGAGTTACCTATAGCAATCAGCCCCAGCATTTT. Amino acid sequence: CASSSRVTYSNQPQHF.

This clonotype was recorded at least ten times. The chain couples TRBV20-1 to TRBJ1-2; D unclear. V lost 3 bases and J lost 2, with 19 bases in between. The CDR3 consists of 16 residues. CDR1 is DFQATT, CDR2 SNEGSKA, per germline (reference sequence). The CDR3 reads CSASSGTVTKNYGYTF. The CDR3, as DNA: TGCAGTGCTAGTTCTGGAACTGTAACGAAGAACTATGGCTACACCTTC.

This clonotype was seen ten or more times. The V and J genes are TRBV20-1 and TRBJ2-7, with TRBD2 identical over 7 bases. V lost 1 base to trimming and J lost 4 bases; unmatched junction nucleotides: 13. The CDR3 length is 16 residues. Germline assignment: CDR1 DFQATT and CDR2 SNEGSKA (reference sequence). The CDR3 DNA is TGCAGTGCTAGAGGAAGTGTAGCGGGCGGGGCATACGAGCAGTACTTC. Translating it yields CSARGSVAGGAYEQYF.

At least ten counts were recorded for this clonotype. The chain employs TRBV9 and TRBJ2-3; the D gene is possibly TRBD1 (5 bases). The CDR3 length is 14 residues. V lost 0 bases and J 6 bases, leaving 11 bases between the germline ends. Germline CDR1 reads SGDLS; CDR2 reads YYNGEE. The CDR3 protein is CASSVGVWGDTQYF. In nucleotides, the CDR3 is TGTGCCAGCAGCGTAGGAGTTTGGGGCGATACGCAGTATTTT.

The gene calls are TRBV29-1 and TRBJ2-3; TRBD2 matches 8 bases. CDR3 size: 10 residues. CDR1 SQVTM and CDR2 ANQGSEA come from the germline V gene. V was pared by 5 bases and J by 9 bases, with 1 base of the junction left unmatched. The CDR3 nucleotides read TGCAGCGTTACTAGCGGCACGCAGTATTTT. Protein: CSVTSGTQYF.

The chain has TRBV6-4 and TRBJ2-1, with 8 bases identical to TRBD2. Trimming took 9 bases from V and 0 from J; bases not matched to a gene: 10. The germline V gene has CDR1 MRHNA and CDR2 SNTAGT. CDR3 length: 16 residues. Here the CDR3 reads CASGVTSGLSYNEQFF. CDR3 DNA sequence: TGTGCCAGTGGAGTAACTAGCGGCCTCTCCTACAATGAGCAGTTCTTC.

The sample holds many counts of this clonotype. The junction does not match germline at one end; this may be a read error. This chain joins TRBV7-7 and TRBJ2-1, with D possibly TRBD2 on 6 matching bases. The CDR3 spans 13 residues. Germline V gene lookup returns CDR1 SSHAT and CDR2 FNYEAQ (reference sequence). Here the CDR3 reads CASSLGTRNEQFF. CDR3 DNA sequence: TGTGCTAGCAGCTTAGGGACTCGAAATGAGCAGTTCTTC.

Ten or more counts support this clonotype. This rearrangement joins TRBV9 to TRBJ1-3; D gene uncertain. Germline assignment: CDR1 SGDLS and CDR2 YYNGEE. The V end was cut by 0 bases, the J end by 0 bases, with 10 bases between. The CDR3 length is 16 residues. As DNA, the CDR3 is TGTGCCAGCAGCGTAGATATCCGGATCTCTGGAAACACCATATATTTT. Its translation: CASSVDIRISGNTIYF.

The chain joins TRBV7-6 to TRBJ2-5, with D perhaps assigned TRBD1 or TRBD2 (5 bases each). The ends were cut back, 1 base at V and 0 bases at J, with 9 bases in the middle. Germline-derived CDR1 and CDR2 are SGHVS and FNYEAQ. The CDR3 covers 15 residues. The CDR3 loop reads CASSLVRGDQETQYF. The CDR3 coding sequence is TGTGCCAGCAGCTTAGTGAGGGGCGACCAAGAGACCCAGTACTTC. The whole variable domain, remainder taken from reference TRBV7-6 and TRBJ2-5, is GAGVSQSPRYKVTKRGQDVALRCDPISGHVSLYWYRQALGQGPEFLTYFNYEAQQDKSGLPNDRFSAERPEGSISTLTIQRTEQRDSAMYRCASSLVRGDQETQYFGPGTRLLVL.

CDR3 bases: TGTGCCGCCGGAACAGGGCTGGGCTACGAGCAGTACTTC. This sequence encodes CAAGTGLGYEQYF. This chain uses TRBV6-6 with TRBJ2-7; tentatively, D is TRBD1 (6 bases). CDR3 size: 13 residues. The V end lost 11 bases, the J end lost 3 bases, and 17 bases lay between the germline ends. CDR1 MNHNY and CDR2 SVGAGI come from the germline V gene (reference sequence).

This clonotype was detected many times. The chain has TRBV9 and TRBJ1-2; tentative D call: TRBD1 (5 bases). CDR3 length equals 15 residues. Germline CDR1 SGDLS, CDR2 YYNGEE. V gave up 0 bases and J gave up 6 bases, with 15 bases separating them. CDR3 DNA: TGTGCCAGCAGCGTAGCATCCAGGGACGGTGATGGCTACACCTTC. Residues: CASSVASRDGDGYTF.

The V call is TRBV14, the J call TRBJ1-5; D gene ambiguous. The germline gives CDR1 SGHDN, CDR2 FVKESK. This CDR3 is 12 amino acids long. Trimming took off 0 bases at V and 12 bases at J, with 9 bases between the two ends. This chain's CDR3 is CASSQDGRLQHF. CDR3 coding DNA: TGTGCCAGCAGCCAAGATGGACGGCTCCAGCATTTT.

This sequence joins TRBV20-1 and TRBJ2-1; D call uncertain. The CDR3 is made up of 16 amino acids. Trimming left V 1 base short and J 0 bases short, with 13 bases between. Germline CDR1 DFQATT, CDR2 SNEGSKA (reference sequence). The CDR3 DNA reads TGCAGTGCTAGAGCCCCTCGTCCTGGCTCCTACAATGAGCAGTTCTTC. Translated, it gives CSARAPRPGSYNEQFF.

This clonotype was seen ten or more times. CDR3 DNA sequence: TGCGCCAGCAGCTTAGGAAAGACGGGCTATGGCTACACCTTC. Protein: CASSLGKTGYGYTF. This chain connects TRBV5-1 to TRBJ1-2; no clear D. The CDR3 is 14 amino acids. The germline gives CDR1 SGHRS, CDR2 YFSETQ. The V end was cut by 2 bases, the J end by 4 bases, with 12 bases between.